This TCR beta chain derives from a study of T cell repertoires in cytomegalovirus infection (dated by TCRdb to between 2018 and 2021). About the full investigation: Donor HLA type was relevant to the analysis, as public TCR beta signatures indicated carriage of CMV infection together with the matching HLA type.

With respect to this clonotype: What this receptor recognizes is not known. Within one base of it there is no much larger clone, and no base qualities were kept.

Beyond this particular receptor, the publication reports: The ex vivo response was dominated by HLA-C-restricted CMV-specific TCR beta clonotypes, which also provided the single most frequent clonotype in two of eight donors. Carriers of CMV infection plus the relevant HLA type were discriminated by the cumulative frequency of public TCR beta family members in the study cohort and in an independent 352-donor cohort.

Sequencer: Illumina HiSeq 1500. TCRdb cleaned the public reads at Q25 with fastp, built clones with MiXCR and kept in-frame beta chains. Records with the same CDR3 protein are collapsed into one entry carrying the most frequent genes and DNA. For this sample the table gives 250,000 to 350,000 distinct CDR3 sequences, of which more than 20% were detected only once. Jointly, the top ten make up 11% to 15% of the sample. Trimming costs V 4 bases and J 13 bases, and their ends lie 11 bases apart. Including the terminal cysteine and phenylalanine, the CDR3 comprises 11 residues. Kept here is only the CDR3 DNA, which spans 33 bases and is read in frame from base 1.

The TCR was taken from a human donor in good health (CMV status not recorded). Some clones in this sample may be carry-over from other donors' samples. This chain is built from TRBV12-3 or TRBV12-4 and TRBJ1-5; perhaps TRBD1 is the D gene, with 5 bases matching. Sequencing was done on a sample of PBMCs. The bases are TGTGCCAGCAGTTGGGGGAGTGTACAGCATTTT. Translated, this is CASSWGSVQHF.